This is a list of T cell receptor beta chains from one sample in a study of prognosis after radiotherapy for stage I lung cancer. TCRdb passed the multiplex PCR reads through MiXCR, listing each CDR3 protein once. The table has almost 40,000 distinct CDR3 sequences, approximately 24% seen once. Sequencing used PBMCs, obtained before or after stereotactic body radiation therapy (not recorded which). These receptors were obtained from a donor aged 50 or older with non-small cell lung cancer. CDR3s include the opening cysteine and the closing phenylalanine or tryptophan. D genes are given only for firm matches. Rows may omit the clone size; those that give it use once, few, many or a size class.

d_call j_call v_call clone_size cdr3_nt cdr3_aa
TRBD2 TRBJ2-3 TRBV11-2 many TGTGCCAGCAGCCCCGGACTAGCGGGAGCTGATACGCAGTATTTT CASSPGLAGADTQYF
. TRBJ2-5 TRBV2 many TGTGCCAGCAGGGCAAGGACGGGGCAAGAGACCCAGTACTTC CASRARTGQETQYF
TRBD1 TRBJ1-1 TRBV6-2/TRBV6-3 many TGTGCCAGCACCAAGGGACAGAGGAACACTGAAGCTTTCTTT CASTKGQRNTEAFF
TRBD1 TRBJ2-6 TRBV5-1 many TGCGCCAGTCGGGGACAGCCGAACTCTGGGGCCAACGTCCTGACTTTC CASRGQPNSGANVLTF
. TRBJ1-2 TRBV10-3 many TGTGCCATCAGCAAGGGGACCCGGGGCGCGGCCTATGGCTACACCTTC CAISKGTRGAAYGYTF
TRBD1 TRBJ2-2 TRBV6-1 many TGTGCCAGCACCTCAGGGGGCTCTGTCACCGGGGAGCTGTTTTTT CASTSGGSVTGELFF
. TRBJ2-3 TRBV6-1 . TGTGCCAGCAGCCCAGTGTTTGCAGATACCCAGTATTTT CASSPVFADTQYF
TRBD1 TRBJ1-2 TRBV10-3 many TGTGCCATCAGTGGTGTCGGGACAGGCGGCGGTGGAAGCCCCGATGGCTACACCTTC CAISGVGTGGGGSPDGYTF
TRBD1 TRBJ2-2 TRBV5-1 . TGCGCCAGCAGCACGGCGCAGGGGGCCACCGGGGAGCTGTTTTTT CASSTAQGATGELFF
. TRBJ1-4 TRBV5-1 many TGCGCCAGCAGCTCGAAACATCAGGGGAGTCCCGCTAATGAAAAACTGTTTTTT CASSSKHQGSPANEKLFF
. TRBJ2-7 TRBV19 many TGTGCCAGTAGTAGACAGTCGAGCTCCTACGAGCAGTACTTC CASSRQSSSYEQYF
. TRBJ2-7 TRBV5-5 many TGTGCCAGCAGCTTGGTTGGGAGCACCTACGAGCAGTACTTC CASSLVGSTYEQYF
. TRBJ1-2 TRBV11-2 many TGTGCCAGCAGCTTAGGCCGGGGCGCGGGCTACACCTTC CASSLGRGAGYTF
TRBD1 TRBJ2-7 TRBV28 . TGTGCCAGTAGTTTAATACAGGGGGCCTACGAGCAGTACTTC CASSLIQGAYEQYF
. TRBJ1-3 TRBV6-2/TRBV6-3 many TGTGCCAGCGGGATTACAGGGAACCCCTACTCTGGAAACACCATATATTTT CASGITGNPYSGNTIYF
TRBD2 TRBJ2-2 TRBV7-9 once TGTGCCAGCAGCTTAACGACTAGCGTGATGGCCGGCACCGGGGAGCTGTTTTTT CASSLTTSVMAGTGELFF
. TRBJ1-1 TRBV20-1 many TGCAGGACCGACACCCCGGGCTTAATGAACACTGAAGCTTTCTTT CRTDTPGLMNTEAFF
TRBD2 TRBJ2-5 TRBV11-2 many TGTGCCAGCAGCCCGACGGTACTAGCGGGAGGGGAGACCCAGTACTTC CASSPTVLAGGETQYF
. TRBJ1-4 TRBV19 many TGTGCCAGTAGTATAGGAAGGGAAAAACTGTTTTTT CASSIGREKLFF
. TRBJ1-1 TRBV12-5 many TGTGCTAGTGGTAATGACAGGACCCTGAACACTGAAGCTTTCTTT CASGNDRTLNTEAFF
TRBD1 TRBJ1-2 TRBV9 many TGTGCCAGCAGCGTAGGGACAGGAACCTATGGCTACACCTTC CASSVGTGTYGYTF
. TRBJ2-7 TRBV2 . TGTGCCAGCAGCGGTCCCCGGTTACAGTACTTC CASSGPRLQYF
TRBD1 TRBJ1-3 TRBV20-1 many TGCAGTGTTCAGACAGGGACGTCCGGAAACACCATATATTTT CSVQTGTSGNTIYF
TRBD1 TRBJ2-5 TRBV20-1 . TGCAGTGCTCCAGCCGCGGACAGGGAGACCCAGTACTTC CSAPAADRETQYF
TRBD1 TRBJ2-1 TRBV6-1 many TGTGCCAGCAGTCCTGGGACAGGGAGAGGGAATGAGCAGTTCTTC CASSPGTGRGNEQFF
. TRBJ1-5 TRBV18 many TGCGCCAGCAGCTTAGATAGCAATCAGCCCCAGCATTTT CASSLDSNQPQHF
TRBD1 TRBJ1-5 TRBV4-1 many TGCGCCAGCAGGGGACAGGGGGTTTACAATCAGCCCCAGCATTTT CASRGQGVYNQPQHF
TRBD1 TRBJ1-1 TRBV28 many TGTGCCAGCAGTTTAACGTTGACAGGGGCTTTCTTT CASSLTLTGAFF
TRBD1 TRBJ1-2 TRBV28 many TGTGCCAGCAGTTTAGGGGGGACAGGGGGCTTAGAAGGCTACACCTTC CASSLGGTGGLEGYTF
. TRBJ2-7 TRBV2 many TGTGCCAGCCAGGGAAACGAGCAGTACTTC CASQGNEQYF
TRBD2 TRBJ2-2 TRBV29-1 . TGCAGCGCCGGTTCTAGCGGGAACGCCGGGGAGCTGTTTTTT CSAGSSGNAGELFF
. TRBJ2-7 TRBV11-2 many TGTGCCAGCAGCTTAGAGACTAACGCAGCCTACGAGCAGTACTTC CASSLETNAAYEQYF
TRBD2 TRBJ2-7 TRBV20-1 many TGCAGTGCGTCGAAGGCTAGCGGCTCCTACGAGCAGTACTTC CSASKASGSYEQYF